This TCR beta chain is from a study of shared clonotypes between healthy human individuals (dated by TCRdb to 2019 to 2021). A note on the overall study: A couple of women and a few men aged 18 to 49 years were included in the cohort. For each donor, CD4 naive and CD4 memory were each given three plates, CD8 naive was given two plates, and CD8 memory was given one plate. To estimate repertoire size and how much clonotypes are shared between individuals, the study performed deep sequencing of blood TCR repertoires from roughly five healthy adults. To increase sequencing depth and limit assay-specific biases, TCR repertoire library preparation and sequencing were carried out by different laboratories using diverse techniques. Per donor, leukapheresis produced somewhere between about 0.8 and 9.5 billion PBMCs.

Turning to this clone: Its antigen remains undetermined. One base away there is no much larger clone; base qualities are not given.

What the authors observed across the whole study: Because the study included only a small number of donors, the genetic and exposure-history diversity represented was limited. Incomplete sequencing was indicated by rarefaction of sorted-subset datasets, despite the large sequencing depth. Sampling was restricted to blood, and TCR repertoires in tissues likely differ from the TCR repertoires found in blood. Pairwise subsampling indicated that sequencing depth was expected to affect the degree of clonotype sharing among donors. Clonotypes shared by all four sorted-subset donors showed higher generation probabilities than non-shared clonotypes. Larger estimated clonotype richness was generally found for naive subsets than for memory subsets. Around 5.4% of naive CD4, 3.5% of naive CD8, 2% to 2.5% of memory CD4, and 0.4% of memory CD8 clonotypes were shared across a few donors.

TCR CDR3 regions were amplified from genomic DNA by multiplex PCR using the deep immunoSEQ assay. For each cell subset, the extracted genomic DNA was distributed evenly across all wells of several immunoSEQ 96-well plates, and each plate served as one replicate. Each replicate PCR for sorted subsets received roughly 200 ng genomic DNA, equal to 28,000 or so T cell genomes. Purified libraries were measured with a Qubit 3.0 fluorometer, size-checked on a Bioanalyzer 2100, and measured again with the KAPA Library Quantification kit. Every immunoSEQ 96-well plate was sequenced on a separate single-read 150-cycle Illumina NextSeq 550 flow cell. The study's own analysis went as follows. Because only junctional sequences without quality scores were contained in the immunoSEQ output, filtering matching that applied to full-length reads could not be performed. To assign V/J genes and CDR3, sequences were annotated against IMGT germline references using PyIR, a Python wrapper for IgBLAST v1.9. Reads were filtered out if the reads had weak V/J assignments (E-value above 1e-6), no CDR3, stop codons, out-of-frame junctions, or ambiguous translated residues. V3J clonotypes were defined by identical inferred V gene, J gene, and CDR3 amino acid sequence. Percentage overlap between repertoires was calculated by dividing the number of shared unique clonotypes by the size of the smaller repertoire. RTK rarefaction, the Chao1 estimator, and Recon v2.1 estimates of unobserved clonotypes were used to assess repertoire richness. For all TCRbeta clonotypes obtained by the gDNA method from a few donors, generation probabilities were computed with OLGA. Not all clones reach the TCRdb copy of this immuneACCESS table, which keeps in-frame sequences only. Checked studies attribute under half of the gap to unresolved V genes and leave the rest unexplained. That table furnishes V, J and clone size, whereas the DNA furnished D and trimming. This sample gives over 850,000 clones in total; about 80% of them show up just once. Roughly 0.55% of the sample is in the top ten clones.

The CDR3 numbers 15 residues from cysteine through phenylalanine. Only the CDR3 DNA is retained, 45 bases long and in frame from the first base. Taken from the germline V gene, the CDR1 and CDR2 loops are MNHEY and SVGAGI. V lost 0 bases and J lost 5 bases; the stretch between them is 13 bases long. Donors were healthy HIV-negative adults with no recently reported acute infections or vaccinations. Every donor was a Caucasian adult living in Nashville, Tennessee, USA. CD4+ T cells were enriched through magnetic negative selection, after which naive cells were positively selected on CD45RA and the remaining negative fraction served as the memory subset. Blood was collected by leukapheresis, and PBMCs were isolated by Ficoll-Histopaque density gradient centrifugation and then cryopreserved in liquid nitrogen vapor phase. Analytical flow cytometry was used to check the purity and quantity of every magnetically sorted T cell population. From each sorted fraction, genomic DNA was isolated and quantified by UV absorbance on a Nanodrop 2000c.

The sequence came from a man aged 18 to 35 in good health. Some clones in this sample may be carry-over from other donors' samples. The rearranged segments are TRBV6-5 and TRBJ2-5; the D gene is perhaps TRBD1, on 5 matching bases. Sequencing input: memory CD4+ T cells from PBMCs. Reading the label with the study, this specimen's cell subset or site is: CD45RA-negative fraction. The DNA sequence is TGTGCCAGCAGTTACTCGGTGAATAGGGGTGAGACCCAGTACTTC. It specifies CASSYSVNRGETQYF.